The 11 T cell receptor beta chains given below trace back to one sample, sequenced in a study of T-cell reconstitution after alpha-beta-depleted transplantation in children. During its preparation, the TCRbeta library received unique molecular identifiers. TCRdb re-called the PCR reads with MiXCR, one entry per CDR3 protein. This sample has almost 600,000 distinct CDR3 sequences, with over 20% found just once. Sequenced here: PBMCs, sampled before TCRalphabeta/CD19-depleted stem cell transplant. Source of these receptors: a boy under three years old with Wiskott-Aldrich syndrome, due to receive a stem cell transplant.

In its sample, this clonotype was seen a few times. The rearrangement links TRBV9 to TRBJ2-7; 9 bases map to TRBD2. The V gene's germline CDR1 is SGDLS and CDR2 YYNGEE. The V gene end was trimmed by 4 bases and the J gene end by 5 bases; junction bases not matched to a gene: 10. The CDR3 spans 15 residues. CDR3 residues: CASSISGRGADEQYF. DNA of the CDR3: TGTGCCAGCAGCATTAGCGGGAGAGGGGCAGACGAGCAGTACTTC.

The V and J genes are TRBV20-1 and TRBJ2-1, with 12 bases identical to TRBD2. This CDR3 is built from 14 residues. Germline-derived CDR1 and CDR2 are DFQATT and SNEGSKA (reference sequence). With 5 bases clipped from V and 7 bases from J, the junction kept 6 bases outside the gene matches. This CDR3 is CSAPRLAGVNEQFF. The CDR3 coding sequence is TGCAGTGCTCCACGACTAGCGGGGGTAAATGAGCAGTTCTTC.

This clonotype was recorded a few times. This sequence joins TRBV5-1 and TRBJ1-2; maybe TRBD1 (6 bases). Germline CDR1 is SGHRS and CDR2 is YFSETQ. V lost 2 bases and J 4 bases, leaving 9 bases between the germline ends. This CDR3 comprises 13 residues. The CDR3 DNA reads TGCGCCAGCAGCTTAAACAGGGCCTATGGCTACACCTTC. Translation gives CASSLNRAYGYTF.

This clonotype was observed a few times. The chain joins TRBV5-5 to TRBJ1-2; 7 bases line up with TRBD1. There are 13 residues in the CDR3. The germline CDR1 and CDR2 sequences are SGHKS and YYEKEE (reference sequence). J was trimmed by 8 bases and V by 4 bases; bases with no gene match: 8. CDR3 sequence (DNA): TGTGCCAGCAGCCCGCCGACAGGGAGAGGCTACACCTTC. It is translated as CASSPPTGRGYTF.

V gene TRBV5-1 combines with J gene TRBJ2-1, with 11 bases matching TRBD2. Germline V CDR1 and CDR2: SGHRS, YFSETQ. V trimming: 4 bases; J trimming: 7 bases; junction bases outside the gene matches: 7. The CDR3 extends over 15 amino acids. The CDR3 nucleotides are TGCGCCAGCAGCACGGGACTAGCGGAGGCTAATGAGCAGTTCTTC. Encoded protein: CASSTGLAEANEQFF.

This clonotype was found a few times. The V gene is TRBV5-6, the J gene TRBJ1-1; 7 positions agree with TRBD1. The CDR3 length is 12 residues. Germline V gives CDR1 SGHDT, CDR2 YYEEEE. Trimming cost V 6 bases and J 10 bases; bases outside gene matches: 9. In DNA, the CDR3 is TGTGCCAGCACTAAGGACAGGAGGGTAGCTTTCTTT. It encodes CASTKDRRVAFF.

This clonotype was observed a handful of times. The V and J genes are TRBV10-3 and TRBJ1-3; 9 bases fit TRBD1. This CDR3 region has 15 residues. The J segment lost 1 base and the V segment lost 7 bases, leaving 5 bases of the junction unmatched. Germline V CDR1 and CDR2: ENHRY, SYGVKD. The CDR3 region has the DNA TGTGCCATCAAAGACAGGGGGGGGTCTGGAAACACCATATATTTT. Protein: CAIKDRGGSGNTIYF.

In this sample, this clonotype turned up a few times. The CDR3 coding sequence is TGTGCCTGGAGTGTACGTAGGGGCGGGCAGCCCCAGCATTTT. Encoded protein: CAWSVRRGGQPQHF. The rearrangement links TRBV30 to TRBJ1-5; maybe TRBD1 (5 bases). Germline V gene data show CDR1 as GTSNPN and CDR2 as SVGIG (reference sequence). CDR3 length: 14 amino acids. Trimming shortened V by 0 bases and J by 7 bases, and 13 bases separated the two germline ends.

V and J are TRBV3-1 and TRBJ2-5; TRBD2 is a possible D gene (7 bases). Trimming removed 1 base from V and 3 bases from J, with 9 bases in between. CDR3 length: 14 amino acids. Germline lookup yields CDR1 LGHDT and CDR2 YNNKEL (reference sequence). CDR3 nucleotide sequence: TGTGCCAGCAGCCAAGCGGGGGGCGAAGAGACCCAGTACTTC. Translating it yields CASSQAGGEETQYF.

This clonotype was counted between two and nine times. This chain uses TRBV2 with TRBJ2-7; TRBD1 matches 8 bases. Germline assignment: CDR1 SNHLY and CDR2 FYNNEI. The CDR3 extends over 14 amino acids. The V gene end was trimmed by 7 bases and the J gene end by 5 bases; junction bases not matched to a gene: 10. The CDR3 coding sequence is TGTGCCAGCACCCTGGACAGGGCGTGGGACGAGCAGTACTTC. Translating it yields CASTLDRAWDEQYF. Variable domain in full (rest from reference TRBV2 and TRBJ2-7): EPEVTQTPSHQVTQMGQEVILRCVPISNHLYFYWYRQILGQKVEFLVSFYNNEISEKSEIFDDQFSVERPDGSNFTLKIRSTKLEDSAMYFCASTLDRAWDEQYFGPGTRLTVT.

This clonotype appeared a few times. The gene calls are TRBV20-1 and TRBJ2-1, with 8 bases that match TRBD2. CDR3 length: 14 residues. Germline V gives CDR1 DFQATT, CDR2 SNEGSKA (reference sequence). The V and J ends lost 4 bases and 5 bases, in that order; junction bases with no gene match: 7. The CDR3 here is CSAIKAGAHNEQFF. CDR3 in DNA: TGCAGTGCTATTAAAGCGGGAGCCCACAATGAGCAGTTCTTC.